This TCR beta chain was recorded in a study of T cell responses to AZD1222 COVID-19 vaccine. Regarding the study as a whole: Females made up more of the donors, who were largely white British, and clonal diversity may have come out too low.

Only in-frame clones appear in the TCRdb table, and some are missing; sequencing was by immunoSEQ multiplex PCR. The sample records 120,000 to 150,000 clones, 85% to 95% being singletons. Concerning this clone itself: Its antigen is unidentified.

The germline gives CDR1 MGHRA, CDR2 YSYEKL. Trimming stripped 0 bases from V and 7 bases from J, with 12 bases between. The CDR3 is 14 amino acids. V usage is TRBV4-1 and J usage is TRBJ1-2, with a weak D call TRBD1 (5 bases). This sequence originates from an adult in good health. The sequences come from peripheral blood, collected on day 0 of AZD1222 vaccination. The CDR3 sequence is CASSQERQGAGYTF. CDR3 in DNA: TGCGCCAGCAGCCAAGAAAGGCAGGGAGCTGGCTACACCTTC.